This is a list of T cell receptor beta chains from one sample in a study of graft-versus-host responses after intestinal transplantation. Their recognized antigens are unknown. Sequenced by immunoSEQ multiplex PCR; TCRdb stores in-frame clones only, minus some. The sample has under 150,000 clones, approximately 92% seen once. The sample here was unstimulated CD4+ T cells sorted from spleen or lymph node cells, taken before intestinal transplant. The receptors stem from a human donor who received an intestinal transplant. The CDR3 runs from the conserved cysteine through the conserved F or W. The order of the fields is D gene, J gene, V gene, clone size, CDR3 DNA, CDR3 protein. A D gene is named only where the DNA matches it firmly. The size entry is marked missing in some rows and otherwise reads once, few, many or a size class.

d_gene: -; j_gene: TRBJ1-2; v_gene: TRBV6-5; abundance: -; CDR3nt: TGTGCCAGCAGTTACAGCGACCTTCGCTATGGCTACACCTTC; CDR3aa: CASSYSDLRYGYTF
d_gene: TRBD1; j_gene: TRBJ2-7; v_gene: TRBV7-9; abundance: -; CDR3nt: TGTGCCAGCAGCACGACGACAGGGTTGCCCTACGAGCAGTACTTC; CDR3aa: CASSTTTGLPYEQYF
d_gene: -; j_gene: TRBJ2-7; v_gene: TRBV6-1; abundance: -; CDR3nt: TGTGCCAGCAGCAGGGGATCAACTAACGAGCAGTACTTC; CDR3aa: CASSRGSTNEQYF
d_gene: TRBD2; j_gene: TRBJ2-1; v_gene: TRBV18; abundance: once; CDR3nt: TGTGCCAGCTCACGAACGACTAGCGGGGCGGGCAATGAGCAGTTCTTC; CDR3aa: CASSRTTSGAGNEQFF
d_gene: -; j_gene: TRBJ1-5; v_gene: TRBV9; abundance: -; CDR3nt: TGTGCCAGCAGCCCCCAACAACTCGACAGCGGATTGCCCCAGCATTTT; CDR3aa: CASSPQQLDSGLPQHF
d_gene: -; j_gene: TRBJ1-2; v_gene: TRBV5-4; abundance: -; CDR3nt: TGTGCCAGCAGCTTGGTGGGGGCCGGGTATGGCTACACCTTC; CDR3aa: CASSLVGAGYGYTF
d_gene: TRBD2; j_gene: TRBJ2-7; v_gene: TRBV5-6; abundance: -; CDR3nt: TGTGCCAGCAGCTTGTACGGCGGGAGCGCGTCCTACGAGCAGTACTTC; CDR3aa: CASSLYGGSASYEQYF
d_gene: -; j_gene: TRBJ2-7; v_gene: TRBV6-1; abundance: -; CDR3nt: TGTGCCAGCAGTGGACATAGCGAGCAGTACTTC; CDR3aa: CASSGHSEQYF
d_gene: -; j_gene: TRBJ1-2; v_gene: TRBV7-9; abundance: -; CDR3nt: TGTGCCAGCAGCCTTACCACACTTAACTATGGCTACACCTTC; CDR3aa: CASSLTTLNYGYTF
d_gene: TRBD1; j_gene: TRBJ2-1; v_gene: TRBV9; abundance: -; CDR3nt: TGTGCCAGCAGCGTAATGGGACAGCCATTCAATGAGCAGTTCTTC; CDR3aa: CASSVMGQPFNEQFF
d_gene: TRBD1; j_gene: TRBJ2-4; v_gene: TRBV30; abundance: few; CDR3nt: TGTGCCTGGAACGAGATGACAGGGAAAAACATTCAGTACTTC; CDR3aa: CAWNEMTGKNIQYF
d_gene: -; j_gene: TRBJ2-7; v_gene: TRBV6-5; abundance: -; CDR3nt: TGTGCCAGCACCTCTGGGACCTCCTACGAGCAGTACTTC; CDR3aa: CASTSGTSYEQYF
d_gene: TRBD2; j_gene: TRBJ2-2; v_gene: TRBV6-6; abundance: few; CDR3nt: TGTGCCAGCAGGGAGACTAGCGGGGGCACCGGGGAGCTGTTTTTT; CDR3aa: CASRETSGGTGELFF
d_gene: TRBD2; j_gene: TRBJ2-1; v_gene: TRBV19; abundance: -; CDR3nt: TGTGCCAGTAATCCCCCTAGCGGGAGGAAGGGCTCCTACAATGAGCAGTTCTTC; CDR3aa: CASNPPSGRKGSYNEQFF
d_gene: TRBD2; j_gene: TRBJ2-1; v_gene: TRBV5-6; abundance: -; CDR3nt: TGTGCCAGCAGCTTTACCGGGACTAGACCCTACAATGAGCAGTTCTTC; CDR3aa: CASSFTGTRPYNEQFF
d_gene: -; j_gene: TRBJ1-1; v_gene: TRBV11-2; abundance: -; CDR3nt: TGTGCCAGCAGGGACGGCCCGAACACTGAAGCTTTCTTT; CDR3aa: CASRDGPNTEAFF
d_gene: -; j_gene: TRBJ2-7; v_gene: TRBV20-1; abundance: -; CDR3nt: TGCAGTGCGAGTCTACCCTACGAGCAGTACTTC; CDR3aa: CSASLPYEQYF
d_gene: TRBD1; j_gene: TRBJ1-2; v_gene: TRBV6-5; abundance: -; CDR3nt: TGTGCCAGCAGCAGAGGACAGGGCTATAACTATGGCTACACCTTC; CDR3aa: CASSRGQGYNYGYTF
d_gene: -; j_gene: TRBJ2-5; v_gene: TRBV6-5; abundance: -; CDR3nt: TGTGCCAGCAGTCGCCGTGGCAGCCAAGAGACCCAGTACTTC; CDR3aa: CASSRRGSQETQYF
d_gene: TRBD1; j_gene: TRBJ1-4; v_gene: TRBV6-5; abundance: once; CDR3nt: TGTGCCAGCAGTACGGACAGGGGAGGTGAAAAACTGTTTTTT; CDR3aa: CASSTDRGGEKLFF
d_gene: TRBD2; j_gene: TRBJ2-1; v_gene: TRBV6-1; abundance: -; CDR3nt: TGTGCCAGCAGTGAATATGGACTAGCGGTGGTGAATGAGCAGTTCTTC; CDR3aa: CASSEYGLAVVNEQFF
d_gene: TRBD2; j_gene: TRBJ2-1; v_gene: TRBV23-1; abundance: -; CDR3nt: TGCGCCAGCAGTCAATGTACTAGCGGGAGGGCTTCGATAGGGCCCTACAATGAGCAGTTCTTC; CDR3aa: CASSQCTSGRASIGPYNEQFF
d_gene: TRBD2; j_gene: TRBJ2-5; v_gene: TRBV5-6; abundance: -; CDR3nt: TGTGCCAGCCCGGAGACGGGAGGGGGGGGTCTCCAAGAGACCCAGTACTTC; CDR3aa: CASPETGGGGLQETQYF
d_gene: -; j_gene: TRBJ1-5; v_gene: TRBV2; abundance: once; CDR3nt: TGTGCCAGCAGTATACTGTGGGCAAATAGCAATCAGCCCCAGCATTTT; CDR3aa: CASSILWANSNQPQHF
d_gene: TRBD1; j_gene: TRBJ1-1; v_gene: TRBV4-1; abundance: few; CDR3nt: TGCGCCAGCAGCCAAGGTATCAGGACAGGGTTTGGGACCACTGAAGCTTTCTTT; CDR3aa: CASSQGIRTGFGTTEAFF
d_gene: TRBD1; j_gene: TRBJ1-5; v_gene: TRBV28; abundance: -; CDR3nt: TGTGCCAGCAGTTTCCCAGGGGGGAGTCAGCCCCAGCATTTT; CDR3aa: CASSFPGGSQPQHF
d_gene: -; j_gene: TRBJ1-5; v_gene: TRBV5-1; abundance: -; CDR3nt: TGCGCCAGCAGCTTGGACACAGGGTTCAATCAGCCCCAGCATTTT; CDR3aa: CASSLDTGFNQPQHF
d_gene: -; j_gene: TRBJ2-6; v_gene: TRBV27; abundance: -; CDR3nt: TGTGCCAGCAGTTTCCGCCCTCCGGGACACCACTCTGGGGCCAACGTCCTGACTTTC; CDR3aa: CASSFRPPGHHSGANVLTF
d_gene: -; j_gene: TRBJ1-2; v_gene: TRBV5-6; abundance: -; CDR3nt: TGTGCCAGCAGCTTGGGATCACTACATTTTGATGGCTACACCTTC; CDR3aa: CASSLGSLHFDGYTF
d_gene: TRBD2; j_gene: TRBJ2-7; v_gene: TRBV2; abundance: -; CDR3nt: TGTGCCAGCAGATTACTAGCGGACTTGGGGGAGCAGTACTTC; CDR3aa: CASRLLADLGEQYF
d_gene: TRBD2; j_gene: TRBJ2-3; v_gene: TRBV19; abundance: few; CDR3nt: TGTGCCAGTAGTATCGCAGCGGGAGGGACAGATACGCAGTATTTT; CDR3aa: CASSIAAGGTDTQYF
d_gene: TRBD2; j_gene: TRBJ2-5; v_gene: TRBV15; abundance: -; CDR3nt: TGTGCCACCAGCAACCCCCCACTACTAGCGGGCCGGGAGACCCAGTACTTC; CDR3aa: CATSNPPLLAGRETQYF
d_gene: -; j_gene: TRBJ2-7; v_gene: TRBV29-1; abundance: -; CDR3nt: TGCAGCGTTGCTGAGGGGATCAGTTCCTACGAGCAGTACTTC; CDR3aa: CSVAEGISSYEQYF
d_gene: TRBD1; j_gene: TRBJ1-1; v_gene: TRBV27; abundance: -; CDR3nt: TGTGCCAGCAGGTTTCAGGGGGCCTACACTGAAGCTTTCTTT; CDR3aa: CASRFQGAYTEAFF
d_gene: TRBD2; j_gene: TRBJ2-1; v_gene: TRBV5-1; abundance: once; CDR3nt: TGCGCCAGCAGCTTACTAGCGGGAGGCTACAATGAGCAGTTCTTC; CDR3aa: CASSLLAGGYNEQFF
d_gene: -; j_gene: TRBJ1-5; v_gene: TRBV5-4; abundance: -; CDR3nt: TGTGCCAGCAGCTTTGGGGGCGCAACGGTACAGCCCCAGCATTTT; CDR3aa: CASSFGGATVQPQHF
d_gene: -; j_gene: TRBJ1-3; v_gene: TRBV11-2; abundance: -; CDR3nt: TGTGCCAGCAGCCCCCCTTTCGGAAACACCATATATTTT; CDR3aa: CASSPPFGNTIYF
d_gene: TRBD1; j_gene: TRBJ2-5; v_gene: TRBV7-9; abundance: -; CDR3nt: TGTGCCAGCAGCTCACAGGGGCAAGAGACCCAGTACTTC; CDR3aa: CASSSQGQETQYF
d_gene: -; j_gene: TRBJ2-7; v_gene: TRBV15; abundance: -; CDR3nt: TGTGCCACCAGCAGAGCTGGGAGCTCCTACGAGCAGTACTTC; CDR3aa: CATSRAGSSYEQYF
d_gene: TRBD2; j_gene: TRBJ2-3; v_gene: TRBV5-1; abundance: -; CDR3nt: TGCGCCAGCAGTCTTGGGACCAACCTAGCGGGAGTCACAGATACGCAGTATTTT; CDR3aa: CASSLGTNLAGVTDTQYF
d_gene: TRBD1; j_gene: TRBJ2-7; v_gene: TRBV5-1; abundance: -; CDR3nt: TGCGCCAGCAGCAAGGGACAGGCCTTCTCCTACGAGCAGTACTTC; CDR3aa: CASSKGQAFSYEQYF
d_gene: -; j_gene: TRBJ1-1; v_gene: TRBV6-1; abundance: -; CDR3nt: TGTGCCAGCAGGCTTGCCAGAGACGGTAGTGAAGCTTTCTTT; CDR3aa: CASRLARDGSEAFF
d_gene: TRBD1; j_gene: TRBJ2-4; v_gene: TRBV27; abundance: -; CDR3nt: TGTGCCAGCAGTTTATCGAGACAGGGTGTAGCCAAAAACATTCAGTACTTC; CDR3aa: CASSLSRQGVAKNIQYF
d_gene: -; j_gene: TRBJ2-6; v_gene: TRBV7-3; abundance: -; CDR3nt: TGTGCCAGCAGCTTAACTGCCAGCCTTTCTGGGGCCAACGTCCTGACTTTC; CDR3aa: CASSLTASLSGANVLTF
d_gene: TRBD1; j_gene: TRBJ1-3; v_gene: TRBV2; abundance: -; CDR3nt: TGTGCCAGCAGTGAACTGCAGGGGGCGTTGGACACCATATATTTT; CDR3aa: CASSELQGALDTIYF
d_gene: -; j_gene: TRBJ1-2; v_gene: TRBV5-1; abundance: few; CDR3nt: TGCGCCAGCAGCCCCCGGACAGCTAACTATGGCTACACCTTC; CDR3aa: CASSPRTANYGYTF